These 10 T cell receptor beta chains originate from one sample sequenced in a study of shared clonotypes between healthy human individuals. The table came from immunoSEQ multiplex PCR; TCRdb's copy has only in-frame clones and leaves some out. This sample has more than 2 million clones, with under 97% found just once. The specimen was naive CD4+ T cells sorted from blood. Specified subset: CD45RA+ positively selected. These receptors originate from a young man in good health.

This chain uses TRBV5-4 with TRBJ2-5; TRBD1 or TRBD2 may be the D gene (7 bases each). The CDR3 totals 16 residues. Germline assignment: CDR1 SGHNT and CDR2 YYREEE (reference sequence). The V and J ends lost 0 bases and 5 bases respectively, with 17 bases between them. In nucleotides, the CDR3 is TGTGCCAGCAGCTTGGGATCAAGGGGGCGGGAGGAGACCCAGTACTTC. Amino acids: CASSLGSRGREETQYF.

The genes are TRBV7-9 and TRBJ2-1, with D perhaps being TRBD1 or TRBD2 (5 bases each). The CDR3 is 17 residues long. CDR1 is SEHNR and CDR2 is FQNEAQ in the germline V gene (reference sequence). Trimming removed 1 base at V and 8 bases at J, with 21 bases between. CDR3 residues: CASSLVFTGTAGDEQFF. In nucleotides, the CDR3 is TGTGCCAGCAGCTTAGTCTTCACCGGGACCGCGGGCGATGAGCAGTTCTTC.

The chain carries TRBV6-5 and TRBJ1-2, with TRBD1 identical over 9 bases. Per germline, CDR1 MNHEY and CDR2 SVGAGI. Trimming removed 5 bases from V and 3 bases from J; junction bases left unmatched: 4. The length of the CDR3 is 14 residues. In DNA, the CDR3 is TGTGCCAGCAGTACGGGGGACAGGGACTATGGCTACACCTTC. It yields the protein CASSTGDRDYGYTF.

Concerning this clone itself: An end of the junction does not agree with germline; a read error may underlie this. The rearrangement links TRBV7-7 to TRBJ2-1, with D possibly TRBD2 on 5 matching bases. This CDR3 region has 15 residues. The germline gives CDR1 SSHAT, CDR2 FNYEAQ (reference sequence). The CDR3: CASSPGTLSYNEQFF. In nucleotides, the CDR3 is TGTGCTAGCAGCCCGGGAACTTTGTCCTACAATGAGCAGTTCTTC.

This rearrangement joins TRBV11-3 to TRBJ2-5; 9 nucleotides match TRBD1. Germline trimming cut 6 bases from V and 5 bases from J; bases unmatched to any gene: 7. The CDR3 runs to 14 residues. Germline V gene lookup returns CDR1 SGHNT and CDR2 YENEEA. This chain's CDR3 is CASSDTGGSETQYF. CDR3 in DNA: TGTGCCAGCAGTGATACAGGGGGCAGTGAGACCCAGTACTTC.

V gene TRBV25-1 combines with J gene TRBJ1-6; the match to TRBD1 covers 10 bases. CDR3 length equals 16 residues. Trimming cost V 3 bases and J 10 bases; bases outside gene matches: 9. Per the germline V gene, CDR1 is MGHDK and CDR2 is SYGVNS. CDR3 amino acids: CASSDDRQGAKSPLHF. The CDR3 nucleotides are TGTGCCAGCAGTGACGATCGACAGGGGGCAAAATCACCCCTCCACTTT.

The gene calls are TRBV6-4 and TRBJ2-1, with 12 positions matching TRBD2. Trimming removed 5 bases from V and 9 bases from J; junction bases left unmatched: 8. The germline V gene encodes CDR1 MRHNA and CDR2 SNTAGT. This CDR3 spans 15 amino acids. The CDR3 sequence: CASSSLAGGLGEQFF. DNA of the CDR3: TGTGCCAGCAGTTCACTAGCGGGGGGATTGGGTGAGCAGTTCTTC.

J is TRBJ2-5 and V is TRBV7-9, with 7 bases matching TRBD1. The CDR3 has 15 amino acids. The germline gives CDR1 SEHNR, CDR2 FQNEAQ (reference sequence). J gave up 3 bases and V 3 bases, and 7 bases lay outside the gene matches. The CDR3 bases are TGTGCCAGCAGCTTGAGAGGGGGCGAGAAAGAGACCCAGTACTTC. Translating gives CASSLRGGEKETQYF.

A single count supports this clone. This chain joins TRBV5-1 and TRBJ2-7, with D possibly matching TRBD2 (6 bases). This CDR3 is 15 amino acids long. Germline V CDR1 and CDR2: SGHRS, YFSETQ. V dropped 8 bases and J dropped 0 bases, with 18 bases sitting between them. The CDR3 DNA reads TGCGCCAGTCGCCAGGACGTCGGGAGCTCCTACGAGCAGTACTTC. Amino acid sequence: CASRQDVGSSYEQYF.

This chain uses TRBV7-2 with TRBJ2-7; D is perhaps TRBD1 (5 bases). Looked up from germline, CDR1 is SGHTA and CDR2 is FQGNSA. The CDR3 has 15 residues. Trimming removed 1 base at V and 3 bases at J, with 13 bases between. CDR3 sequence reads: CASSLVPDKGYEQYF. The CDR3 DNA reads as TGTGCCAGCAGCTTAGTACCGGACAAGGGCTACGAGCAGTACTTC.